The count of the clone carrying this T cell receptor beta chain is one. This record belongs to a study of OX40 agonist ivuxolimab in advanced cancers. Trimming took off 5 bases at V and 2 bases at J, with 9 bases between the two ends. This CDR3 is built from 13 residues. CDR1 is SEHNR and CDR2 is FQNEAQ in the germline V gene (reference sequence). The method was immunoSEQ multiplex PCR; TCRdb's version includes in-frame clones alone and lacks a portion of them. The table records some 58,000 clones, about 82% of them present only once. The source is an adult with an advanced solid tumor such as melanoma, head and neck, liver or kidney cancer. This chain joins TRBV7-9 and TRBJ1-2; D remains ambiguous. The sample here was CD4+ or CD8+ T cells sorted from blood, taken in a trial of the OX40 agonist ivuxolimab. This CDR3 is CASSRLGNYGYTF. CDR3 coding DNA: TGTGCCAGCAGCCGTCTAGGGAACTATGGCTACACCTTC.